A selection of T cell receptor beta chains follows, all from one sample in a study of Ad26.COV2.S vaccination and SARS-CoV-2 variants. Here immunoSEQ multiplex PCR was the method, and the copy in TCRdb shows in-frame clones only, minus some. Of around 270,000 clones in the sample, around 88% were seen once. Sequenced material: peripheral blood, taken in a trial of Ad26.COV2.S vaccine versus placebo. The receptors were sampled from a person aged 18 to 65 who received the Ad26.COV2.S COVID-19 vaccine or a placebo. Each CDR3 is given with its conserved first and last residue. Fields, in order: clone size, J gene, V gene, D gene, CDR3 protein, CDR3 DNA. D genes are given only for firm matches. Size is omitted from some rows. Given values are once, few, many or a class for expanded clones.

few | TRBJ1-3 | TRBV18 | NA | CASSPQSSGNTIYF | TGTGCCAGCTCACCACAAAGCTCTGGAAACACCATATATTTT
few | TRBJ2-2 | TRBV6-4 | TRBD2 | CASSDRAGEGELFF | TGTGCCAGCAGTGATCGAGCGGGGGAAGGGGAGCTGTTTTTT
NA | TRBJ2-3 | TRBV27 | NA | CASTQGVLSTDTQYF | TGTGCCAGCACCCAAGGTGTCCTGAGCACAGATACGCAGTATTTT
NA | TRBJ2-7 | TRBV12-3/TRBV12-4 | NA | CASSRGESEQYF | TGTGCCAGCTCAAGGGGGGAATCCGAGCAGTACTTC
NA | TRBJ1-3 | TRBV5-1 | NA | CASSSRLHSSGNTIYF | TGCGCCAGCAGCTCCCGACTGCATAGTTCTGGAAACACCATATATTTT
NA | TRBJ1-3 | TRBV4-3 | NA | CASSQGDSSGNTIYF | TGCGCCAGCAGCCAGGGAGATTCCTCTGGAAACACCATATATTTT
NA | TRBJ1-2 | TRBV14 | NA | CASSQSASRDYGYTF | TGTGCCAGCAGCCAATCCGCGAGTCGGGATTATGGCTACACCTTC
NA | TRBJ2-7 | TRBV30 | TRBD2 | CAWSRLAGGSYEQYF | TGTGCCTGGAGTAGACTAGCGGGAGGGTCCTACGAGCAGTACTTC
NA | TRBJ1-2 | TRBV30 | NA | CAWSVSLNYGYTF | TGTGCCTGGAGTGTAAGCTTGAACTATGGCTACACCTTC
NA | TRBJ2-5 | TRBV7-2 | NA | CASSPRARGIETQYF | TGTGCCAGCAGCCCCCGGGCGCGGGGTATTGAGACCCAGTACTTC
once | TRBJ1-1 | TRBV19 | NA | CASSIWKGDNTEAFF | TGTGCCAGTAGTATCTGGAAAGGAGATAACACTGAAGCTTTCTTT
NA | TRBJ2-1 | TRBV10-1 | NA | CASSERGPSPNNEQFF | TGCGCCAGCAGTGAGCGGGGCCCCTCTCCTAACAATGAGCAGTTCTTC
NA | TRBJ2-1 | TRBV9 | TRBD2 | CASSARGDSYNEQFF | TGTGCCAGCAGCGCCCGGGGGGACTCCTACAATGAGCAGTTCTTC
NA | TRBJ2-2 | TRBV5-1 | TRBD2 | CASSLASGSASNTGELFF | TGCGCCAGCAGCTTGGCTAGCGGGAGCGCCTCGAACACCGGGGAGCTGTTTTTT
NA | TRBJ2-7 | TRBV2 | TRBD2 | CASGTSGGPRGYEQYF | TGTGCCAGCGGGACTAGCGGGGGCCCACGAGGCTACGAGCAGTACTTC
NA | TRBJ2-3 | TRBV10-3 | NA | CAINRESTDTQYF | TGTGCCATCAATCGGGAGTCCACAGATACGCAGTATTTT
NA | TRBJ2-5 | TRBV15 | NA | CATSRDSPETQYF | TGTGCCACCAGCAGAGATTCGCCAGAGACCCAGTACTTC
NA | TRBJ2-1 | TRBV5-5 | NA | CASSWTETYNEQFF | TGTGCCAGCAGTTGGACAGAAACCTACAATGAGCAGTTCTTC
NA | TRBJ2-7 | TRBV5-4 | TRBD1 | CASSPPGQAFYEQYF | TGTGCCAGCAGCCCCCCGGGACAGGCGTTCTACGAGCAGTACTTC
NA | TRBJ2-1 | TRBV5-4 | TRBD2 | CATIQPGGPGEQFF | TGTGCAACAATCCAACCGGGGGGGCCCGGTGAGCAGTTCTTC
many | TRBJ1-2 | TRBV2 | NA | CASNGISNYGYTF | TGTGCCAGCAACGGGATCTCTAACTATGGCTACACCTTC
NA | TRBJ2-1 | TRBV4-2 | NA | CASTRRAAAYNEQFF | TGTGCCAGCACCCGGAGGGCCGCAGCCTACAATGAGCAGTTCTTC
NA | TRBJ1-3 | TRBV18 | NA | CASSPRTSGNTIYF | TGTGCCAGCTCACCCAGGACTTCTGGAAACACCATATATTTT
NA | TRBJ2-5 | TRBV6-2/TRBV6-3 | NA | CASSFRDWGGETQYF | TGTGCCAGCAGTTTCCGGGACTGGGGAGGAGAGACCCAGTACTTC
NA | TRBJ1-1 | TRBV6-5 | NA | CASSRTLSDTEAFF | TGTGCCAGCAGCCGAACGTTATCGGACACTGAAGCTTTCTTT
NA | TRBJ2-3 | TRBV5-1 | NA | CASSRREFTDTQYF | TGCGCCAGCAGCAGACGGGAGTTCACAGATACGCAGTATTTT
NA | TRBJ2-1 | TRBV19 | NA | CASSRLAEYNEQFF | TGTGCCAGTAGTCGATTAGCGGAGTACAATGAGCAGTTCTTC
NA | TRBJ1-5 | TRBV4-1 | TRBD1 | CASSQGTGSHQPQHF | TGCGCCAGCAGCCAGGGGACAGGGAGTCATCAGCCCCAGCATTTT
NA | TRBJ1-2 | TRBV7-2 | TRBD1 | CASSLLTGGANGYTF | TGTGCCAGCAGCCTTCTTACAGGGGGCGCGAACGGCTACACCTTC
NA | TRBJ1-4 | TRBV27 | NA | CASSLTVALSVTDNEKLFF | TGTGCCAGCAGTCTGACCGTCGCCCTAAGCGTCACCGATAATGAAAAACTGTTTTTT
NA | TRBJ1-1 | TRBV7-2 | TRBD1 | CASSSQGTARRNTEAFF | TGTGCCAGCAGCTCACAAGGGACAGCGCGCAGGAACACTGAAGCTTTCTTT
NA | TRBJ2-1 | TRBV5-1 | TRBD1 | CASSWTGGGDEQFF | TGCGCCAGCAGCTGGACAGGGGGCGGGGATGAGCAGTTCTTC
NA | TRBJ1-2 | TRBV20-1 | NA | CSASAYGYTF | TGCAGTGCTAGCGCATATGGCTACACCTTC
NA | TRBJ1-3 | TRBV15 | NA | CATSSPDSHSGNTIYF | TGTGCCACCAGCAGCCCGGACAGCCACTCTGGAAACACCATATATTTT
NA | TRBJ1-2 | TRBV30 | TRBD1 | CAWVWTGGGGGYTF | TGTGCCTGGGTATGGACAGGGGGAGGAGGCGGCTACACCTTC
NA | TRBJ1-2 | TRBV27 | NA | CASSFSGGYGYTF | TGTGCCAGCAGTTTCTCCGGAGGGTATGGCTACACCTTC
NA | TRBJ2-3 | TRBV18 | NA | CASSPPPETTDTQYF | TGTGCCAGCTCACCACCGCCGGAGACCACAGATACGCAGTATTTT
NA | TRBJ1-1 | TRBV7-9 | NA | CASSMGGKGTEAFF | TGTGCCAGCAGCATGGGGGGAAAGGGCACTGAAGCTTTCTTT
NA | TRBJ2-1 | TRBV2 | TRBD2 | CASSPASGRSYNEQFF | TGTGCCAGCAGTCCTGCTAGCGGGAGGTCCTACAATGAGCAGTTCTTC
NA | TRBJ2-1 | TRBV7-2 | TRBD2 | CASSLAGRADEQFF | TGTGCCAGCAGCTTAGCCGGGAGGGCCGATGAGCAGTTCTTC
NA | TRBJ1-3 | TRBV18 | NA | CASSPLFTQDTSGNTIYF | TGTGCCAGCTCACCACTCTTTACACAGGATACCTCTGGAAACACCATATATTTT
NA | TRBJ1-2 | TRBV4-1 | TRBD1 | CASRSFTGDGYTF | TGCGCCAGCAGAAGCTTCACAGGGGATGGCTACACCTTC
NA | TRBJ1-1 | TRBV29-1 | NA | CSVEDRDPEAFF | TGCAGCGTTGAAGATAGAGATCCTGAAGCTTTCTTT
NA | TRBJ2-3 | TRBV30 | NA | CAWRGGPDTQYF | TGTGCCTGGAGAGGGGGGCCCGATACGCAGTATTTT
NA | TRBJ2-7 | TRBV11-2 | NA | CASSLEHRSYEQYF | TGTGCCAGCAGCTTAGAGCACAGATCCTACGAGCAGTACTTC
NA | TRBJ2-1 | TRBV5-6 | TRBD2 | CASSTLAGASYNEQFF | TGTGCCAGCAGCACACTAGCGGGGGCTTCCTACAATGAGCAGTTCTTC
NA | TRBJ1-1 | TRBV6-5 | NA | CASSWGGMNTEAFF | TGTGCCAGCAGTTGGGGGGGCATGAACACTGAAGCTTTCTTT
NA | TRBJ2-7 | TRBV6-5 | TRBD1 | CASRRQGFYEQYF | TGTGCCAGCAGGAGACAGGGGTTCTACGAGCAGTACTTC
NA | TRBJ2-6 | TRBV5-5 | NA | CASRFSGANVLTF | TGTGCCAGCAGGTTCTCTGGGGCCAACGTCCTGACTTTC
once | TRBJ2-5 | TRBV27 | NA | CASSLTDSLQETQYF | TGTGCCAGCAGCCTTACGGACAGCCTCCAAGAGACCCAGTACTTC
NA | TRBJ2-2 | TRBV6-2/TRBV6-3 | NA | CASSYAPQNQYYTGELFF | TGTGCCAGCAGTTACGCCCCCCAGAACCAATATTACACCGGGGAGCTGTTTTTT
NA | TRBJ2-1 | TRBV10-3 | TRBD2 | CAISESRAGASPNEQFF | TGTGCCATCAGTGAGTCTAGAGCGGGAGCCTCCCCCAATGAGCAGTTCTTC
few | TRBJ2-3 | TRBV7-2 | TRBD2 | CASSPQGGGGNTQYF | TGTGCCAGCAGCCCTCAGGGCGGGGGGGGAAATACGCAGTATTTT
once | TRBJ1-2 | TRBV3-1/TRBV3-2 | NA | CASSQPGSGWHGYTF | TGTGCCAGCAGCCAGCCCGGGAGCGGGTGGCATGGCTACACCTTC
NA | TRBJ2-2 | TRBV7-2 | TRBD2 | CASSTRLAGGAGELFF | TGTGCCAGCAGCACTCGACTAGCGGGGGGCGCCGGGGAGCTGTTTTTT
NA | TRBJ1-2 | TRBV5-1 | TRBD1 | CASSSGTGRLNYGYTF | TGCGCCAGCAGCTCCGGGACAGGGCGCCTCAACTATGGCTACACCTTC
NA | TRBJ2-1 | TRBV7-2 | TRBD1 | CASSTTRQQGNEQFF | TGTGCCAGCAGCACAACTAGGCAACAGGGGAATGAGCAGTTCTTC
NA | TRBJ2-3 | TRBV29-1 | TRBD2 | CSVGAGGLGYF | TGCAGCGTCGGCGCGGGAGGGCTGGGGTATTTT
NA | TRBJ2-1 | TRBV3-1/TRBV3-2 | TRBD2 | CASSGLAGYNEQFF | TGTGCCAGCTCAGGACTAGCGGGATACAATGAGCAGTTCTTC
NA | TRBJ2-1 | TRBV5-4 | NA | CASTLSRGFSAREQFF | TGTGCCAGCACCCTCTCCAGAGGCTTCTCGGCGCGTGAGCAGTTCTTC